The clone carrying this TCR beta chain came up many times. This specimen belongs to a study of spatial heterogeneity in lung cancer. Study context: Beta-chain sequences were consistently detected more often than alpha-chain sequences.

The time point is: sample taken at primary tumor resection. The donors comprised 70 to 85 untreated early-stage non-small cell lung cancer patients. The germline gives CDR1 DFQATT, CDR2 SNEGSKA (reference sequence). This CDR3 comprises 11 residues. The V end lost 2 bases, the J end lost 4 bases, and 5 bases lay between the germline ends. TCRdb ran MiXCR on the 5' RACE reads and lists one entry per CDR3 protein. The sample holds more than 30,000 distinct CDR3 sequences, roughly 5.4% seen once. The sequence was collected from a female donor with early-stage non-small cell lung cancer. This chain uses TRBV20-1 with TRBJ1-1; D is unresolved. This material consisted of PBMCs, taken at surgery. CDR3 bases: TGCAGTGCTAGAAAGGCCACTGAAGCTTTCTTT. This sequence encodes CSARKATEAFF.